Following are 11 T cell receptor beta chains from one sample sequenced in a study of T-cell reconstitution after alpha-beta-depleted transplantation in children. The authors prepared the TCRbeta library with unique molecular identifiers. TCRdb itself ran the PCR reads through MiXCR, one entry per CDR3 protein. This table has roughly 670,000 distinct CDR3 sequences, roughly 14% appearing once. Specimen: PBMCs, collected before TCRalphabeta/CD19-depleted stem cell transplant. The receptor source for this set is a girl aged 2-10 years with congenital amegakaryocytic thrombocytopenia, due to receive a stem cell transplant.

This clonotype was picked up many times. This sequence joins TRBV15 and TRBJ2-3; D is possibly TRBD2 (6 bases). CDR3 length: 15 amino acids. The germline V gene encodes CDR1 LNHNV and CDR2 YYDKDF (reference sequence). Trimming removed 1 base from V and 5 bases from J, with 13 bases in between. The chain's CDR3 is CATSRGSGLVDTQYF. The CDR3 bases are TGTGCCACCAGCAGAGGTAGCGGTCTGGTAGATACGCAGTATTTT.

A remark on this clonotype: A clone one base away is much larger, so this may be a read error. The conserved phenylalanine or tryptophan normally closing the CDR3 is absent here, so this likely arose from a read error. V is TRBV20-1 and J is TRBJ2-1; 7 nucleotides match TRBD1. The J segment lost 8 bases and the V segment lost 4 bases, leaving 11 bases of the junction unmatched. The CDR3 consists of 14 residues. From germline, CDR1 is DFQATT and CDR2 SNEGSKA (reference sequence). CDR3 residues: CSAIQGNSIYEQFS. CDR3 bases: TGCAGTGCTATACAGGGGAATTCTATCTATGAGCAGTTCTCC.

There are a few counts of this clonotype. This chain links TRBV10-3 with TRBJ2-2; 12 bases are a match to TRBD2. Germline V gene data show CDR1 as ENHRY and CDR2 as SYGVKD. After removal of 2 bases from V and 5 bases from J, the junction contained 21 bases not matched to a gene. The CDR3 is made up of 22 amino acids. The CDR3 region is CAISETLRTSGNLRGWTGELFF. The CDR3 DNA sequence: TGTGCCATCAGTGAGACCTTACGGACTAGCGGGAACCTCCGGGGCTGGACCGGGGAGCTGTTTTTT.

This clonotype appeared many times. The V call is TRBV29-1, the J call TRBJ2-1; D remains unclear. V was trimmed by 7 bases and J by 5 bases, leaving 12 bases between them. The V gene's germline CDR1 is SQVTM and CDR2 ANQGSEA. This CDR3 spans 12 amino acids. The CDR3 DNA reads TGCAGCGCCGAAACTAACAACAATGAGCAGTTCTTC. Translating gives CSAETNNNEQFF.

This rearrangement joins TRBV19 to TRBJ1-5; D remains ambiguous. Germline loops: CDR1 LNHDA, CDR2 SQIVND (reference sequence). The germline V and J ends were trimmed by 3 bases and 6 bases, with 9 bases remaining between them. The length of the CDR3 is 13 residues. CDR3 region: CASSMSEFQPQHF. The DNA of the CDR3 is TGTGCCAGTAGTATGTCTGAGTTTCAGCCCCAGCATTTT.

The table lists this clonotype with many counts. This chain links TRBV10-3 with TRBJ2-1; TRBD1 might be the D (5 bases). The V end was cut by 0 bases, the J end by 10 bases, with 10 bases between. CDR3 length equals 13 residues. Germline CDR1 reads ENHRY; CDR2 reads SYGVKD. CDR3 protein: CAISESKGWEQFF. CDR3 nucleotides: TGTGCCATCAGTGAGTCGAAGGGGTGGGAGCAGTTCTTC.

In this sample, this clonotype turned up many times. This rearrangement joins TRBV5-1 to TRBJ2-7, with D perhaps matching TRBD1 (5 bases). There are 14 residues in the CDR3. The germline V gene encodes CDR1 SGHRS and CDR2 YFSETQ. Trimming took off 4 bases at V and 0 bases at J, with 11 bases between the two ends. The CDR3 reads CASSQTASSYEQYF. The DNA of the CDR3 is TGCGCCAGCAGCCAGACAGCTTCCTCCTACGAGCAGTACTTC.

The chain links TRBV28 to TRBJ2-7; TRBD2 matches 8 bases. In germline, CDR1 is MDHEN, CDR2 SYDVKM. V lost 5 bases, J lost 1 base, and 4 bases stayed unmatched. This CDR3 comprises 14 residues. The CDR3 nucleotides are TGTGCCAGCAGTGGACTAGCCGAGTCCTACGAGCAGTACTTC. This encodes CASSGLAESYEQYF.

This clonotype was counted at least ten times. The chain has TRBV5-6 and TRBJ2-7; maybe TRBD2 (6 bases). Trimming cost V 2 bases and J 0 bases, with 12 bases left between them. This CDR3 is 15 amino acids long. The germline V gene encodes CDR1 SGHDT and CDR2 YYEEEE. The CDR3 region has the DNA TGTGCCAGCAGCTTCCTAGCGTTGAGCTCCTACGAGCAGTACTTC. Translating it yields CASSFLALSSYEQYF.

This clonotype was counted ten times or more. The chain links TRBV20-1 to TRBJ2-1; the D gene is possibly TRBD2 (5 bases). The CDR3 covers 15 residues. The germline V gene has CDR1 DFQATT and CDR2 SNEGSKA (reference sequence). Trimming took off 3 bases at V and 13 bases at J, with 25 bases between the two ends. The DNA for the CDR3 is TGCAGTGCTAGCTTCGTTGGGCGCGACTACCATTATCAGTTCTTC. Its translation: CSASFVGRDYHYQFF.

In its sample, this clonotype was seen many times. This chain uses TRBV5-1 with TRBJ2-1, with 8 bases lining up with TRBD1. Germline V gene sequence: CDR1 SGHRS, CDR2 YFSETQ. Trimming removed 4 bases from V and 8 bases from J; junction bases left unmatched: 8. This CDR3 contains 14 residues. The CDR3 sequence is CASSKQTGVDEQFF. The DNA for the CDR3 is TGCGCCAGCAGCAAACAGACAGGGGTCGATGAGCAGTTCTTC.